The sequence of this TCR beta chain was determined in a study of blood T cell repertoires in COVID-19. On the study more broadly: There were acute and convalescent COVID-19 samples, and they came from the United States, Italy and Spain. Sample material is recorded as cDNA or gDNA derived from T cells, B-cell-depleted T cells, or PBMCs.

Looked up from germline, CDR1 is SGHTA and CDR2 is FQGNSA. The CDR3 length is 15 residues. Trimming cost V 1 base and J 4 bases; bases outside gene matches: 5. Assay used: immunoSEQ multiplex PCR; TCRdb lists only in-frame clones, some missing. The table shows about 240,000 clones, with around 84% occurring only once. J is TRBJ1-2 and V is TRBV7-2, with 8 bases identical to TRBD1. The sequence came from a woman between 65 and 79 years old with active or convalescent COVID-19. Sequenced: peripheral blood. CDR3 DNA sequence: TGTGCCAGCAGCTTAGTAGGTACAGGGGGCTATGGCTACACCTTC. Its translation: CASSLVGTGGYGYTF.